This TCR beta chain emerged from a study of STAT5B mutations in CD4+ large granular lymphocyte leukemia (dated by TCRdb to between 2021 and 2024). Regarding the research as a whole: Among healthy controls, the CDR3 'QG' motif was associated with a particular HLA allele. The purity of purified fractions was confirmed by flow cytometry on FACSCanto II or FACSVerse to exceed 95% among lymphocytes. The study compared the TCRbeta repertoires of patients with CD4+ T-cell large granular lymphocyte leukemia against the TCRbeta repertoires of healthy blood donors. What the research found in general, with its limitations: The main leukemic clonotypes were found to be private to each patient, although 25% of the main leukemic clonotypes were detected at low frequency in the non-leukemic repertoires of other patients. Compared with healthy CD4+ repertoires, CD4-sorted patient repertoires appeared more clonal, and this difference remained even after the putative leukemic clones were removed. The data were not HLA-matched, and the higher clonality in CD4+ T-LGLL than in CD8+ T-LGLL could be due to the relatively small sample size. Enrichment of TRBV06-family usage was observed among the top patient clones (8/27) relative to healthy controls (2/35).

The immunoSEQ assay at survey resolution was applied to genomic DNA for sequencing of TCRbeta rearrangements. The authors processed their data as follows. In the TCR sequencing data, the lowest productive clonotype frequency that could be detected was 2.59 x 10-5. Only productive TCRbeta rearrangements, defined as complete and in-frame sequences, were included in the analyses. The clonality of each sample was calculated as Simpson clonality in the immunoSEQ Analyzer version 3.0. Clones were grouped by frequency into very rare, small, medium, large (1-20%) or hyperexpanded (>20%) categories. Generation probabilities were estimated with OLGA 1.2.3, V-gene circos plots were made with VDJtools, specificities were searched in VDJdb, and CDR3 motifs were identified with GLIPH. Sourced from immuneACCESS, this table was stored by TCRdb with only in-frame sequences that have V and J called. A share of the clones is absent; for the studies checked, an unresolved V gene accounts for under half, and the remainder has no known explanation. V and J calls and clone size are those listed in that table; D and trimming were worked out from the DNA. The sample contains about 21,000 clones, 70% to 85% of them found a single time. The top ten clonotypes cover less than 5% of the sample.

Notes on this clone: The clone's antigen remains unknown. The input lacks base qualities; no much larger clone sits a single base away.

The healthy controls were a few dozen blood donors, and the buffy coats of these donors were supplied by the Finnish Red Cross blood service. All TCR-sequenced material derived from peripheral blood: patient blood samples and healthy donor buffy coats. Ficoll-Hypaque gradient centrifugation was used to isolate peripheral blood mononuclear cells. CD4+ cells were purified magnetically from the buffy coats of healthy controls. Genomic DNA was extracted with the Gentra Puregene Cell and Tissue kit and quantified on a Qubit 2.0 fluorometer. From the cysteine through the phenylalanine, the CDR3 covers 12 amino acids. Only CDR3 DNA remains: 36 bases, in frame from the first base. The germline V gene sets CDR1 to MNHEY and CDR2 to SVGAGI. Cut back by 6 bases and 9 bases, the V and J ends lie 12 bases apart.

Input material: CD4+ T cells from blood buffy coats. The receptor comes from a human donor in good health. Recombination connected TRBV6-5 to TRBJ2-1, with TRBD2 perhaps the D gene, on 5 matching bases. Read as DNA, the sequence is TGTGCCAGCAGGGCCCTAGCTTCTGAGCAGTTCTTC. The translation is CASRALASEQFF.